A single sample gave rise to the 14 T cell receptor beta chains below, sequenced in a study of shared clonotypes between healthy human individuals. Here immunoSEQ multiplex PCR was the method, and the copy in TCRdb shows in-frame clones only, minus some. The sample includes some 500,000 clones, about 96% of them seen just once. Material: naive CD4+ T cells sorted from blood. Described subset: CD45RA+ positively selected. These receptors all come from a woman aged 25 to 39 in good health.

The DNA for the CDR3 is TGTGCCAGCAGCTTAGTCCGCACAGATACGCAGTATTTT. It is translated as CASSLVRTDTQYF. The J gene is TRBJ2-3, the V gene TRBV7-3, with D hard to call. This CDR3 has 13 residues. Germline CDR1 and CDR2: SGHTA and FQGTGA. The V gene lost 2 bases and the J gene lost 1 base, with 4 bases spanning the gap.

The rearrangement joins TRBV19 to TRBJ2-7; D possibly uses TRBD1 or TRBD2 (5 bases each). There are 16 residues in the CDR3. V lost 5 bases, J lost 7 bases, and 24 bases lay in between. CDR1 is LNHDA and CDR2 is SQIVND in the germline V gene (reference sequence). The DNA of the CDR3 is TGTGCCAGTAGTGGCCGGGACCAGTCCGACTATAGGGAGCAGTACTTC. This sequence encodes CASSGRDQSDYREQYF. The full variable domain, its missing parts supplied by reference TRBV19 and TRBJ2-7, is DGGITQSPKYLFRKEGQNVTLSCEQNLNHDAMYWYRQDPGQGLRLIYYSQIVNDFQKGDIAEGYSVSREKKESFPLTVTSAQKNPTAFYLCASSGRDQSDYREQYFGPGTRLTVT.

The chain has TRBV29-1 and TRBJ1-1; D gene ambiguous. There are 12 residues in the CDR3. Germline V lookup: CDR1 SQVTM, CDR2 ANQGSEA. The ends were cut back, 1 base at V and 5 bases at J, with 8 bases in the middle. CDR3 sequence: CSVEALSTEAFF. The CDR3 DNA sequence: TGCAGCGTTGAAGCCCTCAGTACTGAAGCTTTCTTT.

The chain couples TRBV5-8 to TRBJ1-5; maybe TRBD1 (6 bases). CDR1 is SGHTS and CDR2 is YDEGEE in the germline V gene. V lost 4 bases and J lost 1, with 15 bases in between. CDR3 size: 16 residues. The DNA of the CDR3 is TGTGCCAGCAGCCCGGGCGGGGGCCGGAGCAATCAGCCCCAGCATTTT. Translated, it gives CASSPGGGRSNQPQHF.

The chain combines TRBV5-1 with TRBJ1-5; no reliable D call. The ends were cut back, 4 bases at V and 5 bases at J, with 10 bases in the middle. The CDR3 has 13 amino acids. Looked up from germline, CDR1 is SGHRS and CDR2 is YFSETQ. The CDR3 nucleotides are TGCGCCAGCAGCGAGTCGGGAGATCAGCCCCAGCATTTT. Translation gives CASSESGDQPQHF.

This clone occurred once. This chain links TRBV30 with TRBJ2-1; TRBD1 might be the D (5 bases). The CDR3 runs 14 residues. V lost 3 bases and J 3 bases, leaving 12 bases between the germline ends. Looked up from germline, CDR1 is GTSNPN and CDR2 is SVGIG (reference sequence). CDR3 region: CAWSRRDYYNEQFF. The CDR3 region has the DNA TGTGCCTGGAGCCGCAGGGATTACTACAATGAGCAGTTCTTC.

The chain recombines TRBV2 with TRBJ2-3, with D maybe TRBD1 (6 bases). Per the germline V gene, CDR1 is SNHLY and CDR2 is FYNNEI. Trimming shortened V by 0 bases and J by 9 bases, and 19 bases separated the two germline ends. This CDR3 has 16 residues. CDR3 sequence reads: CASSEAQGKSQITQYF. CDR3 DNA sequence: TGTGCCAGCAGTGAAGCGCAGGGGAAATCACAGATAACGCAGTATTTT.

Only a few counts were recorded for this clone. This sequence joins TRBV28 and TRBJ1-2; D possibly corresponds to TRBD1 (5 bases). Germline-derived CDR1 and CDR2 are MDHEN and SYDVKM. This CDR3 region has 13 residues. The germline V and J ends were trimmed by 4 bases and 2 bases, with 8 bases remaining between them. CDR3 DNA: TGTGCCAGCAGTTCTGGGACGAACTATGGCTACACCTTC. Translation: CASSSGTNYGYTF.

This chain links TRBV15 with TRBJ2-2, with 9 positions matching TRBD2. Germline loops: CDR1 LNHNV, CDR2 YYDKDF (reference sequence). This CDR3 is built from 19 residues. V was clipped by 0 bases and J by 9 bases; unmatched bases: 17. CDR3 protein: CATSRESLYSGSAPRELFF. The CDR3 region has the DNA TGTGCCACCAGCAGAGAGAGCCTATATAGCGGGAGCGCTCCAAGGGAGCTGTTTTTT.

This chain uses TRBV19 with TRBJ2-5; weak D call: TRBD2 (5 bases). V was clipped by 6 bases and J by 5 bases, with 28 bases between them. The CDR3 spans 18 residues. CDR1 is LNHDA and CDR2 is SQIVND in the germline V gene (reference sequence). CDR3 in DNA: TGTGCCAGTAGCGCGGTGTCGAGGAGCGGTCAATATGGGGAGACCCAGTACTTC. It is translated as CASSAVSRSGQYGETQYF.

The chain is built from TRBV23-1 and TRBJ2-7; tentatively, D is TRBD2 (7 bases). TRBV23-1 is known as an ORF, though its function is uncertain. Trimming took off 3 bases at V and 1 base at J, with 22 bases between the two ends. The CDR3 runs to 18 residues. The CDR3 sequence is CASSHPKWEGGLSYEQYF. CDR3 sequence (DNA): TGCGCCAGCAGTCACCCCAAATGGGAGGGGGGCCTATCCTACGAGCAGTACTTC.

This rearrangement joins TRBV6-5 to TRBJ2-1, with D maybe TRBD2 (6 bases). Germline assignment: CDR1 MNHEY and CDR2 SVGAGI. This CDR3 spans 14 amino acids. V was trimmed by 4 bases and J by 1 base, leaving 8 bases between them. The CDR3 loop is CASSWDFSYNEQFF. The DNA for the CDR3 is TGTGCCAGCAGTTGGGACTTTTCCTACAATGAGCAGTTCTTC.

This chain uses TRBV7-9 with TRBJ2-7; 9 nucleotides align to TRBD2. The CDR3 spans 17 residues. The V and J ends lost 3 bases and 7 bases, in that order; junction bases with no gene match: 16. Germline loops: CDR1 SEHNR, CDR2 FQNEAQ (reference sequence). CDR3 loop: CASSFHTSGPLGWEQYF. The CDR3 DNA sequence: TGTGCCAGCAGCTTTCATACTAGCGGGCCTCTTGGGTGGGAGCAGTACTTC.

V and J are TRBV19 and TRBJ1-5, with D possibly matching TRBD1 (6 bases). V lost 6 bases, J lost 7 bases, and 22 bases lay in between. CDR1 and CDR2 from the germline V gene are LNHDA and SQIVND (reference sequence). The CDR3 sequence is 16 residues long. This CDR3 is CASRSPAAGALQPQHF. The CDR3 nucleotides read TGTGCCAGTAGAAGTCCTGCGGCAGGGGCCCTCCAGCCCCAGCATTTT.